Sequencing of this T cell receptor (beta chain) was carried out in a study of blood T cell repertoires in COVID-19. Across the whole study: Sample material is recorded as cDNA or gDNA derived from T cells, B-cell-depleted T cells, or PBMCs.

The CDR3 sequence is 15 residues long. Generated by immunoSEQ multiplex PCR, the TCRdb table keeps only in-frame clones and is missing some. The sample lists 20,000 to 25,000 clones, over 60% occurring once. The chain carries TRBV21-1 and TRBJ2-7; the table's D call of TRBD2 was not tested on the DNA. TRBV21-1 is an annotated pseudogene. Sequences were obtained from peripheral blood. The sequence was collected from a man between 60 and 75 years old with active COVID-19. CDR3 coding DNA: TGTGCCAGCAGCAGGGTGGGAGGGCCAACCTACGAGCAGTACTTC. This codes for CASSRVGGPTYEQYF.